This T cell receptor (beta chain) was identified in a study of cytomegalovirus exposure and HLA in healthy donors. Findings and caveats of the study: One variant, a missense change in DCLRE1C, was linked in a later analysis to TCR beta V- and J-gene trimming. Researchers left out some V segments, among them TRBV6-2 and TRBV6-3, as indistinguishable.

Researchers ran the PCR with 60 Vbeta and 13 Jbeta primers. Per the original data handling: As a later analysis found, there were 78 million or so unique TCR beta chains, of which some 10 million were shared. The method was immunoSEQ multiplex PCR; TCRdb's version includes in-frame clones alone and lacks a portion of them. The D gene and trimming were derived from the DNA, and the V and J assignments and clone size from that table. The sample carries about 97,000 clones, roughly 76% recorded once. As concerns this clone: Its antigen is unidentified.

The CDR3 is 13 residues long. V lost 4 bases and J lost 3, with 9 bases in between. Per the germline V gene, CDR1 is LNHDA and CDR2 is SQIVND (reference sequence). Input material: PBMCs. The chain combines TRBV19 with TRBJ1-1; D not resolved. This clonotype was sampled from a man aged 35 to 55 in good health and CMV-seronegative. This CDR3 reads CASSTLIDTEAFF. In DNA form, the CDR3 reads TGTGCCAGTAGTACCCTTATTGACACTGAAGCTTTCTTT.